These 15 T cell receptor beta chains originate from one sample sequenced in a study of Ad26.COV2.S vaccination and SARS-CoV-2 variants. Assay used: immunoSEQ multiplex PCR; TCRdb lists only in-frame clones, some missing. The table has about 680,000 clones, around 90% seen once. Documented treatment: some 20 received Ad26.COV2.S at low or high dose, single or two shots; 5 received placebo; per-sample allocation not given. Sampling took place 63 days after the first vaccine or placebo injection. This sample comprised peripheral blood, obtained in a trial of Ad26.COV2.S vaccine versus placebo. The receptor source for this set is a person aged 18-65 years who received the Ad26.COV2.S COVID-19 vaccine or a placebo.

The chain combines TRBV6-5 with TRBJ2-1, with D unclear. This CDR3 has 11 residues. V lost 7 bases and J 7 bases, leaving 8 bases between the germline ends. From germline, CDR1 is MNHEY and CDR2 SVGAGI. CDR3 sequence reads: CASTKWNEQFF. DNA of the CDR3: TGTGCCAGCACCAAGTGGAATGAGCAGTTCTTC.

J is TRBJ2-7 and V is TRBV4-3, with no clear D. Germline-derived CDR1 and CDR2 are LGHNA and YSLEER. This CDR3 region has 15 residues. Deletions cut 1 base from V and 0 bases from J, with 10 bases between. CDR3 residues: CASSQGRASSYEQYF. CDR3 nucleotides: TGCGCCAGCAGCCAAGGTAGGGCAAGCTCCTACGAGCAGTACTTC.

Comment on this clone: Other DNA sequences of this sample code for an identical CDR3. This chain links TRBV19 with TRBJ1-6; D is undetermined. V dropped 5 bases and J dropped 6 bases, with 5 bases sitting between them. Germline values: CDR1 LNHDA, CDR2 SQIVND (reference sequence). CDR3 length: 12 residues. The CDR3 spells CASSHPNSPLHF. The CDR3 DNA is TGTGCCAGTAGTCACCCTAATTCACCCCTCCACTTT.

The chain links TRBV5-1 to TRBJ2-2; D is unresolved. The CDR3 length is 13 residues. Germline CDR1 and CDR2: SGHRS and YFSETQ. V shed 0 bases and J shed 7 bases, with 7 bases lying between them. The DNA of the CDR3 is TGCGCCAGCAGCTTGGGTTCGAGCGGGGAGCTGTTTTTT. Its protein is CASSLGSSGELFF.

The V gene is TRBV19, the J gene TRBJ1-2, with 12 bases lining up with TRBD1. V lost 3 bases and J lost 8; bases outside the gene matches: 4. The CDR3 length is 14 residues. Germline CDR1 and CDR2: LNHDA and SQIVND (reference sequence). In nucleotides, the CDR3 is TGTGCCAGTAGTATGGGAGGGACAGGGGGCGGCTACACCTTC. This encodes CASSMGGTGGGYTF.

The genes are TRBV7-9 and TRBJ1-2; D remains unclear. The CDR3 contains 14 residues. The V and J ends lost 0 bases and 6 bases respectively, with 11 bases between them. Per the germline V gene, CDR1 is SEHNR and CDR2 is FQNEAQ (reference sequence). CDR3 sequence (DNA): TGTGCCAGCAGCTTAGCCCAGGATACTCATGGCTACACCTTC. It translates to CASSLAQDTHGYTF.

J is TRBJ1-2 and V is TRBV9, with D perhaps matching TRBD1 (5 bases). Germline V gene sequence: CDR1 SGDLS, CDR2 YYNGEE. V was cut by 0 bases and J by 5 bases, with 8 bases left in between. This CDR3 has 13 amino acids. CDR3 protein: CASSVGEGYGYTF. CDR3 DNA sequence: TGTGCCAGCAGCGTAGGGGAGGGGTATGGCTACACCTTC.

Only one count was recorded for this clone. Written as DNA, the CDR3 is TGTGCCAGCAGCGTAGATCCTAGCGGGGGGGGCACAGATACGCAGTATTTT. It specifies CASSVDPSGGGTDTQYF. This chain joins TRBV9 and TRBJ2-3, with TRBD2 matching over 12 bases. Trimming removed 0 bases from V and 1 base from J; junction bases left unmatched: 3. The germline V gene encodes CDR1 SGDLS and CDR2 YYNGEE. CDR3 length: 17 residues.

This chain uses TRBV6-5 with TRBJ2-5; 7 bases are shared with TRBD2. Germline CDR1 MNHEY, CDR2 SVGAGI. V gave up 7 bases and J gave up 4 bases; unmatched junction bases: 12. This CDR3 is built from 15 residues. Here the CDR3 reads CASNTPGLPRETQYF. The CDR3 DNA is TGTGCCAGCAACACACCGGGACTACCCAGAGAGACCCAGTACTTC.

The V gene is TRBV4-1, the J gene TRBJ1-5; D gene ambiguous. The V gene's germline CDR1 is MGHRA and CDR2 YSYEKL. The V end lost 3 bases, the J end lost 5 bases, and 11 bases lay between the germline ends. The CDR3 consists of 14 residues. The chain's CDR3 is CASSHREGDQPQHF. The CDR3 DNA follows: TGCGCCAGCAGCCATCGGGAGGGAGATCAGCCCCAGCATTTT.

This clone was seen more than once but under ten times. The rearrangement uses TRBV11-2 and TRBJ2-1, with unresolved D. Trimming shortened V by 1 base and J by 3 bases, and 7 bases separated the two germline ends. The CDR3 has 14 residues. Germline V gene sequence: CDR1 SGHAT, CDR2 FQNNGV. CDR3 region: CASSLGGNYNEQFF. CDR3 in DNA: TGTGCCAGCAGCTTAGGAGGTAACTACAATGAGCAGTTCTTC.

This rearrangement joins TRBV12-3 or TRBV12-4 to TRBJ2-5, with D maybe TRBD1 (7 bases). This CDR3 region has 12 residues. Trimming stripped 6 bases from V and 7 bases from J, with 12 bases between. The CDR3 protein is CASRQGRGTQYF. CDR3 in DNA: TGTGCCAGCAGACAGGGGCGGGGGACCCAGTACTTC.

This chain joins TRBV5-1 and TRBJ2-5; D is perhaps TRBD1 or TRBD2 (5 bases each). Trimming left V 4 bases short and J 4 bases short, with 14 bases between. CDR3 length: 14 amino acids. The V gene's germline CDR1 is SGHRS and CDR2 YFSETQ. This chain's CDR3 is CASSPPGRRETQYF. The CDR3 DNA reads as TGCGCCAGCAGCCCCCCGGGGCGAAGAGAGACCCAGTACTTC.

This chain links TRBV9 with TRBJ2-3; 11 bases line up with TRBD2. Germline V gene lookup returns CDR1 SGDLS and CDR2 YYNGEE. Trimming at V came to 2 bases and at J to 2 bases, leaving 4 bases not matched to a gene. The CDR3 has 16 amino acids. CDR3 bases: TGTGCCAGCAGCGTGGGGACTAGCGGACTCACAGATACGCAGTATTTT. This encodes CASSVGTSGLTDTQYF.

The chain has TRBV13 and TRBJ1-6; D is perhaps TRBD1 (5 bases). The V gene lost 8 bases and the J gene lost 9 bases, with 11 bases spanning the gap. Germline lookup yields CDR1 PRHDT and CDR2 FYEKMQ (reference sequence). The CDR3 has 12 residues. CDR3 sequence: CASSLRGSPLHF. CDR3 DNA: TGTGCCAGCTCCCTAAGGGGTTCACCCCTCCACTTT.